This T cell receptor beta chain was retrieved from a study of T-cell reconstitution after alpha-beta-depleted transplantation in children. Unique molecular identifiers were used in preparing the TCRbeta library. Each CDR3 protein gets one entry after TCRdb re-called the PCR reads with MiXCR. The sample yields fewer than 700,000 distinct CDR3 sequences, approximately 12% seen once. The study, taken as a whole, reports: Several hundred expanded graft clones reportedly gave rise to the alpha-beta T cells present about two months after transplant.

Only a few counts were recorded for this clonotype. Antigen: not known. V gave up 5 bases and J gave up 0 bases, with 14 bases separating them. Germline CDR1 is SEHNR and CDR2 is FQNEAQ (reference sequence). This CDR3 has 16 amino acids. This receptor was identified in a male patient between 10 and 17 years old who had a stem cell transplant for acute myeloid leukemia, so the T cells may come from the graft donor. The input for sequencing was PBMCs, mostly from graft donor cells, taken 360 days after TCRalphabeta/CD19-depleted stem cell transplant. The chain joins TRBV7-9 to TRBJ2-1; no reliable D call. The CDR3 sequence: CASSPRTGDSYNEQFF. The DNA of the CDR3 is TGTGCCAGCAGCCCCCGCACGGGTGACTCCTACAATGAGCAGTTCTTC. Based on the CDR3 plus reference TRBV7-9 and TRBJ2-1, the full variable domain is DTGVSQNPRHKITKRGQNVTFRCDPISEHNRLYWYRQTLGQGPEFLTYFQNEAQLEKSRLLSDRFSAERPKGSFSTLEIQRTEQGDSAMYLCASSPRTGDSYNEQFFGPGTRLTVL.